The 22 T cell receptor beta chains below all came from one sample that was sequenced in a study of beta chain features in type 1 diabetes. Whole-study findings and limits: For Type 1 diabetes patients, all four CD4+ subsets carried TCRB CDR3s that were moderately but significantly shorter.

Antigens for these TCRs are unknown. Expressed TCRB transcripts were sequenced, since all the RNA that had been isolated was reverse transcribed. The table came from immunoSEQ multiplex PCR; TCRdb's copy has only in-frame clones and leaves some out. The table records hundreds of thousands of clones, more than 12% of them present only once. The specimen was naive CD4+ T cells from blood. The origin of the receptors is a man between 18 and 35 years old with type 1 diabetes.

J is TRBJ1-5 and V is TRBV7-2; D may be TRBD1 (6 bases). CDR3 size: 15 residues. Germline lookup yields CDR1 SGHTA and CDR2 FQGNSA. V was pared by 7 bases and J by 0 bases, with 13 bases between. CDR3 in amino acids: CASTGGQFSNQPQHF. CDR3 DNA: TGTGCCAGCACCGGGGGGCAGTTTAGCAATCAGCCCCAGCATTTT.

This clone was found a few times. Other DNA variants within this sample encode the same CDR3. The gene calls are TRBV30 and TRBJ1-2, with D unclear. Germline lookup yields CDR1 GTSNPN and CDR2 SVGIG (reference sequence). The germline V and J ends were trimmed by 0 bases and 0 bases, with 2 bases remaining between them. The CDR3 is made up of 12 amino acids. DNA for the CDR3: TGTGCCTGGAGTGTCACTAACTATGGCTACACCTTC. Protein: CAWSVTNYGYTF.

The rearrangement joins TRBV19 to TRBJ1-1; 9 bases match TRBD1. Germline V gene sequence: CDR1 LNHDA, CDR2 SQIVND (reference sequence). The V and J ends lost 3 bases and 2 bases, in that order; junction bases with no gene match: 10. The CDR3 runs 17 residues. The CDR3 sequence: CASSITGGRVVNTEAFF. Here the CDR3 DNA reads TGTGCCAGTAGTATTACAGGGGGCAGGGTGGTTAACACTGAAGCTTTCTTT.

This chain links TRBV25-1 with TRBJ2-3; D call uncertain. CDR3 size: 13 residues. Germline lookup yields CDR1 MGHDK and CDR2 SYGVNS. With 1 base removed from V and 6 bases from J, the gap between germline ends came to 8 bases. The CDR3 reads CASSEFLEDTQYF. CDR3 coding DNA: TGTGCCAGCAGTGAATTCCTGGAGGATACGCAGTATTTT.

The chain uses TRBV9 and TRBJ2-3; 10 nucleotides agree with TRBD2. With 4 bases clipped from V and 2 bases from J, the junction kept 10 bases outside the gene matches. CDR1 is SGDLS and CDR2 is YYNGEE in the germline V gene. This CDR3 has 17 amino acids. The CDR3 DNA follows: TGTGCCAGCAGCTTACCGACTAGCGGGTATTTCACAGATACGCAGTATTTT. Its translation: CASSLPTSGYFTDTQYF.

There are a few counts of this clone. V usage is TRBV6-6 and J usage is TRBJ2-1; 7 nucleotides align to TRBD2. Germline CDR1 and CDR2: MNHNY and SVGAGI (reference sequence). The CDR3 covers 13 residues. The ends lost 7 bases at V and 4 bases at J; junction bases unmatched: 4. The CDR3, as DNA: TGTGCCAGCACCACGGGGGGATACAATGAGCAGTTCTTC. Translated: CASTTGGYNEQFF.

The chain links TRBV7-9 to TRBJ2-7; a weak D match, TRBD1 (6 bases). This CDR3 is built from 12 residues. V gave up 3 bases and J gave up 6 bases, with 9 bases separating them. Germline CDR1 reads SEHNR; CDR2 reads FQNEAQ (reference sequence). CDR3 bases: TGTGCCAGCAGCTTCCAGGGGCTCGAGCAGTACTTC. Translated, it gives CASSFQGLEQYF.

This clone was found a few times. The rearrangement links TRBV14 to TRBJ1-2; D ambiguous. The CDR3 spans 14 residues. The V gene's germline CDR1 is SGHDN and CDR2 FVKESK. Trimming removed 5 bases from V and 6 bases from J, with 16 bases in between. CDR3 region: CASSSDRPLNGYTF. CDR3 bases: TGTGCCAGCAGCTCTGACCGACCTCTCAATGGCTACACCTTC.

This chain links TRBV5-4 with TRBJ2-1; tentatively, D is TRBD1 or TRBD2 (5 bases each). CDR3 length: 16 amino acids. V was clipped by 4 bases and J by 0 bases, with 14 bases between them. Germline CDR1 is SGHNT and CDR2 is YYREEE (reference sequence). The CDR3: CASSKGPHSSYNEQFF. The CDR3 DNA is TGTGCCAGCAGCAAGGGACCTCACAGCTCCTACAATGAGCAGTTCTTC.

This clone was observed a handful of times. The J gene is TRBJ2-7, the V gene TRBV2; D not resolved. The CDR3 is made up of 12 amino acids. The germline V and J ends were trimmed by 8 bases and 6 bases, with 14 bases remaining between them. Germline CDR1 and CDR2: SNHLY and FYNNEI. CDR3 bases: TGTGCCAGCCGACTGGGGTCATTCGAGCAGTACTTC. This sequence encodes CASRLGSFEQYF.

This clone was seen more than once but under ten times. The chain links TRBV28 to TRBJ1-5, with 7 bases identical to TRBD1. There are 14 residues in the CDR3. The trim removed 6 bases at V and 6 bases at J, leaving 8 bases unmatched. CDR1 and CDR2 from the germline V gene are MDHEN and SYDVKM. CDR3 in DNA: TGTGCCAGCAGGCCTGACAGGGTCGCTCAGCCCCAGCATTTT. Residues: CASRPDRVAQPQHF.

V and J are TRBV10-3 and TRBJ1-2; D is unresolved. V lost 3 bases, J lost 0 bases, and 2 bases lay in between. This CDR3 spans 12 amino acids. Per the germline V gene, CDR1 is ENHRY and CDR2 is SYGVKD. Written as DNA, the CDR3 is TGTGCCATCAGTGAAACTAACTATGGCTACACCTTC. This encodes CAISETNYGYTF.

This rearrangement joins TRBV7-2 to TRBJ2-1; D perhaps matches TRBD2 (5 bases). This CDR3 is built from 12 residues. V dropped 5 bases and J dropped 9 bases, with 11 bases sitting between them. The germline CDR1 and CDR2 sequences are SGHTA and FQGNSA. In DNA, the CDR3 is TGTGCCAGCAGCGGCACGGGGATTGAGCAGTTCTTC. Encoded protein: CASSGTGIEQFF.

This clone was recorded a few times. V usage is TRBV30 and J usage is TRBJ2-5; D gene uncertain. The germline gives CDR1 GTSNPN, CDR2 SVGIG (reference sequence). V gave up 3 bases and J gave up 2 bases, with 10 bases separating them. This CDR3 contains 13 residues. CDR3 nucleotides: TGTGCCTGGAGATTCCCGGGTCAAGAGACCCAGTACTTC. The encoded protein is CAWRFPGQETQYF.

This clone was counted once. The rearrangement uses TRBV11-2 and TRBJ1-2; D gene unclear. This CDR3 region has 15 residues. CDR1 and CDR2 (germline): SGHAT, FQNNGV. The V end was cut by 5 bases, the J end by 1 base, with 14 bases between. The CDR3 loop reads CASSKGQHGNYGYTF. For the CDR3, the DNA is TGTGCCAGCAGCAAAGGTCAACACGGTAACTATGGCTACACCTTC.

The rearrangement links TRBV30 to TRBJ2-1; 14 bases are a match to TRBD2. V lost 2 bases and J lost 2; bases outside the gene matches: 8. Germline V lookup: CDR1 GTSNPN, CDR2 SVGIG (reference sequence). This CDR3 contains 18 residues. The CDR3 DNA reads as TGTGCCTGGAGTTCAGGGACTAGCGGGAGTTCAGCCTACAATGAGCAGTTCTTC. Translating it yields CAWSSGTSGSSAYNEQFF. The full variable domain, in which reference TRBV30 and TRBJ2-1 provide the parts outside the CDR3, is SQTIHQWPATLVQPVGSPLSLECTVEGTSNPNLYWYRQAAGRGLQLLFYSVGIGQISSEVPQNLSASRPQDRQFILSSKKLLLSDSGFYLCAWSSGTSGSSAYNEQFFGPGTRLTVL.

There are a few counts of this clone. The chain links TRBV7-2 to TRBJ2-1; perhaps TRBD1 as D (5 bases). V was trimmed by 4 bases and J by 0 bases, leaving 16 bases between them. Germline values: CDR1 SGHTA, CDR2 FQGNSA. The CDR3 spans 17 residues. CDR3 in DNA: TGTGCCAGCAGCTCCAGGGCCCCCGGATTCTCCTACAATGAGCAGTTCTTC. Protein: CASSSRAPGFSYNEQFF.

The chain employs TRBV29-1 and TRBJ2-7; either TRBD1 or TRBD2 may supply D (6 bases each). The CDR3 is 13 residues long. V lost 8 bases to trimming and J lost 1 base, with 15 bases between them. Germline V gene lookup returns CDR1 SQVTM and CDR2 ANQGSEA. The CDR3 bases are TGCAGCTCCAGAGGGGGGATTTCCTACGAGCAGTACTTC. Protein product: CSSRGGISYEQYF.

The chain couples TRBV10-3 to TRBJ2-7; D gene uncertain. Trimming pared 3 bases from V and 1 base from J, leaving 7 bases between. The V gene's germline CDR1 is ENHRY and CDR2 SYGVKD. This CDR3 is built from 13 residues. The CDR3 protein is CAISDIRSYEQYF. CDR3 sequence (DNA): TGTGCCATCAGTGATATTCGGTCCTACGAGCAGTACTTC.

This sequence joins TRBV9 and TRBJ2-3; the D is unclear. The CDR3 consists of 15 residues. Germline V gives CDR1 SGDLS, CDR2 YYNGEE. V gave up 2 bases and J gave up 0 bases, with 10 bases separating them. Here the CDR3 DNA reads TGTGCCAGCAGCGTTTTTATTTCTAGCACAGATACGCAGTATTTT. Translating gives CASSVFISSTDTQYF.

This clone turned up a few times. The chain joins TRBV30 to TRBJ1-2; 9 nucleotides match TRBD1. CDR1 is GTSNPN, CDR2 SVGIG, per germline (reference sequence). Germline trimming cut 4 bases from V and 8 bases from J; bases unmatched to any gene: 5. CDR3 length: 12 residues. CDR3 amino acids: CAWNRDRDGYTF. In DNA form, the CDR3 reads TGTGCCTGGAACCGGGACAGGGACGGCTACACCTTC.

This clone was seen a handful of times. The J gene is TRBJ2-3, the V gene TRBV15; the match to TRBD1 covers 9 bases. There are 17 residues in the CDR3. Germline CDR1 reads LNHNV; CDR2 reads YYDKDF (reference sequence). V shed 2 bases and J 5 bases; nucleotides not matched to a gene: 11. The CDR3 DNA reads TGTGCCACCAGCAGACCAGGACAGGGGTCGGTAGGAGATACGCAGTATTTT. Encoded protein: CATSRPGQGSVGDTQYF.